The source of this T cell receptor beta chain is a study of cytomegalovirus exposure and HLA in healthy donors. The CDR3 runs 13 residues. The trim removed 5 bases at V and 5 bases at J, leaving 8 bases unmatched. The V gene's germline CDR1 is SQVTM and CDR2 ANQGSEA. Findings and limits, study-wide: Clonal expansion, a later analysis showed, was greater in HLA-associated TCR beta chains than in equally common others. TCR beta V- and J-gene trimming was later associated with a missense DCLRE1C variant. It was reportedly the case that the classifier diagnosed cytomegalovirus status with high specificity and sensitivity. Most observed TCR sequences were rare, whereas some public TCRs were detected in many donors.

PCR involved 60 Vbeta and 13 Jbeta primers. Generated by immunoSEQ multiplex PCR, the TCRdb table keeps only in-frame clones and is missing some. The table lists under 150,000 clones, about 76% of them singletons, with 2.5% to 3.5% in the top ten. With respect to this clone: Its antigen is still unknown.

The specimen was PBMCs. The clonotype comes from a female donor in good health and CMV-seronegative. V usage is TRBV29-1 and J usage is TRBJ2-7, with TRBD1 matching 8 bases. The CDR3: CSVLTGGVHEQYF. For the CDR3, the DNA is TGCAGCGTTCTAACAGGGGGTGTCCACGAGCAGTACTTC.